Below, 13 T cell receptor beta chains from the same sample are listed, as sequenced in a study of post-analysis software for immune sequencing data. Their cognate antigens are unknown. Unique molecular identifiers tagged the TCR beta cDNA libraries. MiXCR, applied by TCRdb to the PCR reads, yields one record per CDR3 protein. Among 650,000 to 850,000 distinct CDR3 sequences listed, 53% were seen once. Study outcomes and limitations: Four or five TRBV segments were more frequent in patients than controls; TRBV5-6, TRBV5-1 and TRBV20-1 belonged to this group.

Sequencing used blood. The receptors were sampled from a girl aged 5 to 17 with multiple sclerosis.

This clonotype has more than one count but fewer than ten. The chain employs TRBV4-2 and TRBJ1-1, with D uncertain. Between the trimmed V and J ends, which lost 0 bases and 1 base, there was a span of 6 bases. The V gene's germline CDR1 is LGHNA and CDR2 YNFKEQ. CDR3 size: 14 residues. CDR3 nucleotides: TGTGCCAGCAGCCAAGACAACGGGAACACTGAAGCTTTCTTT. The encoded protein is CASSQDNGNTEAFF.

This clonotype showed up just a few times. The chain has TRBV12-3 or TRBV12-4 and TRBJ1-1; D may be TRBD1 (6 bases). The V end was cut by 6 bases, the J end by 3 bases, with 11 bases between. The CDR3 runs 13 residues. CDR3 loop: CASSRGRYTEAFF. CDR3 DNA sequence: TGTGCCAGCAGCCGGGGGCGGTACACTGAAGCTTTCTTT.

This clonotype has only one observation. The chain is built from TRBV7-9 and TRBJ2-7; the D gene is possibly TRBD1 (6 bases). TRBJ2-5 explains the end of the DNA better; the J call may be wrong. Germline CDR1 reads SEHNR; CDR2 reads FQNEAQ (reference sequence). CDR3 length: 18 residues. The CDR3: CASSFGSGQTNYQETQYF. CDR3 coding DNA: TGTGCCAGCAGCTTCGGGTCAGGACAGACCAATTATCAGGAGACCCAGTACTTC.

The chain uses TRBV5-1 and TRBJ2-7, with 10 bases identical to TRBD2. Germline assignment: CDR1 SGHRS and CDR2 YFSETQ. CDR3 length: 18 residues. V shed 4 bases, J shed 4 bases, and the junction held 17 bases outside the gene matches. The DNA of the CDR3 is TGCGCCAGCAGCCCCTTAGGGGGAATAGCGGGGGGCTTGTACGAGCAGTACTTC. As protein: CASSPLGGIAGGLYEQYF.

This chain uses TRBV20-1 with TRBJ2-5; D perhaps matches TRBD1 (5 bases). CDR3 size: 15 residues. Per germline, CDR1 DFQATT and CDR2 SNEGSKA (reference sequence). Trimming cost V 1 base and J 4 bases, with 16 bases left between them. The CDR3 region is CSARVVGAERETQYF. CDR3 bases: TGCAGTGCTAGAGTGGTTGGGGCGGAGAGAGAGACCCAGTACTTC.

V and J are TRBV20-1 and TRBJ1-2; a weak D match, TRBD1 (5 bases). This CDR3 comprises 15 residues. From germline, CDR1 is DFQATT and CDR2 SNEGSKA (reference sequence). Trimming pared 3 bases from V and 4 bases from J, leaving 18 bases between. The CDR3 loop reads CSARDARGGSYGYTF. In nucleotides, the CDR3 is TGCAGTGCTAGGGACGCGAGGGGAGGTAGCTATGGCTACACCTTC.

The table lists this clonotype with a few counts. This CDR3 reads CASSSPRQGNYGYTF. CDR3 nucleotide sequence: TGTGCCAGCAGTTCCCCGCGGCAGGGGAACTATGGCTACACCTTC. The rearrangement uses TRBV12-3 or TRBV12-4 and TRBJ1-2; a weak D match, TRBD1 (6 bases). The germline V and J ends were trimmed by 4 bases and 2 bases, with 14 bases remaining between them. This CDR3 has 15 amino acids.

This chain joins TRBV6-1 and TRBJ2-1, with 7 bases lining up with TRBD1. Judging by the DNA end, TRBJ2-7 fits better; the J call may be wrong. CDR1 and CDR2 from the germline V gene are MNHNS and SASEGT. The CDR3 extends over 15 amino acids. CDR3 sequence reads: CASSVYLTGNYEQYF. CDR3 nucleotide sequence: TGTGCCAGCAGTGTCTATTTGACAGGGAACTACGAGCAGTACTTC.

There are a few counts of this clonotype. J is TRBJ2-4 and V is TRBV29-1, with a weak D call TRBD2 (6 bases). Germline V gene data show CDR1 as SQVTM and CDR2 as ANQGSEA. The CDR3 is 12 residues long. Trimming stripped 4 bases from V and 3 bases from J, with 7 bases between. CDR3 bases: TGCAGCGTTGCGGAGGGCAAAAACATTCAGTACTTC. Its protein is CSVAEGKNIQYF.

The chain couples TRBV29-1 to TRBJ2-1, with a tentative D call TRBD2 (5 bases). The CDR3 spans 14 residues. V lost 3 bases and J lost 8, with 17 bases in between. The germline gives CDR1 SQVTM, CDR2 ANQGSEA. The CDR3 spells CSVDSESGDHEQFF. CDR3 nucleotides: TGCAGCGTTGATAGCGAATCTGGAGATCATGAGCAGTTCTTC.

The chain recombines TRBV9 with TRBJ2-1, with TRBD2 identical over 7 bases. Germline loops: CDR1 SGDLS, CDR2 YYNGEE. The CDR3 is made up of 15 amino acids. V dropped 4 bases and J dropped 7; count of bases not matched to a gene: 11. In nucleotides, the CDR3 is TGTGCCAGCAGCCCAACCCGGTGGGAGGGAAATGAGCAGTTCTTC. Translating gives CASSPTRWEGNEQFF.

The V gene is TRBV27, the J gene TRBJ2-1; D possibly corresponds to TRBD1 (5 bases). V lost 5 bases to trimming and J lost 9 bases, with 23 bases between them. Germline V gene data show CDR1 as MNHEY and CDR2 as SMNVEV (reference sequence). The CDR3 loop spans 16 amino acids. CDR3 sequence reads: CASSEIGLPGSVEQFF. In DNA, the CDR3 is TGTGCCAGCAGTGAGATAGGCCTCCCAGGGTCCGTTGAGCAGTTCTTC.

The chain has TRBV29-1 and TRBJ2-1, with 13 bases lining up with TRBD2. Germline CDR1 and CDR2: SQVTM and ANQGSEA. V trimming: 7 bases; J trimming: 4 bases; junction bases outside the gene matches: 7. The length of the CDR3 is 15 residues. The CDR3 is CSAAGTSGTYNEQFF. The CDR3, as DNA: TGCAGCGCCGCCGGGACTAGCGGGACTTACAATGAGCAGTTCTTC.